This passage covers 2 T cell receptor beta chains from one sample sequenced in a study of Graves' ophthalmopathy and Graves' hyperthyroidism. RNA transcripts were the template, and TCR beta CDR3 regions were amplified from them. Scientists carried out first-round RT-PCR using HTBI primers and then a second-round multiplex PCR. Via MiXCR, TCRdb re-called the multiplex PCR reads, giving one row per CDR3 protein. The profile shows 650,000 to 800,000 distinct CDR3 sequences, over 40% of them singletons. Sequenced input: peripheral blood. These receptor sequences come from an adult man with Graves' ophthalmopathy.

This clonotype has just one count. The rearrangement links TRBV12-3 or TRBV12-4 to TRBJ1-3; D gene unclear. The CDR3 is made up of 14 amino acids. V was clipped by 5 bases and J by 2 bases, with 10 bases between them. The CDR3 loop reads CASSRGTAGNTIYF. CDR3 sequence (DNA): TGTGCCAGCAGTCGGGGAACAGCTGGAAACACCATATATTTT.

Comment on this clonotype: This may arise from a read error, as a much more abundant clone is one base away. The V and J genes are TRBV12-3 or TRBV12-4 and TRBJ1-5, with 8 bases aligning to TRBD1. The DNA end lines up better with TRBJ2-3; the J call may be wrong. This CDR3 has 14 amino acids. The CDR3 nucleotides are TGTGCCAGCTCGGGAACAGGGGGAAGTCAGCCCCAGTATTTT. This translates into CASSGTGGSQPQYF.